This entry concerns a single TCR beta chain. This entry is derived from a study of radiation and T cells in renal cell carcinoma. Study-wide context: Nephrectomy followed 15 Gy stereotactic body radiation by 4 weeks.

Germline values: CDR1 MNHEY, CDR2 SMNVEV (reference sequence). The CDR3 totals 15 residues. Unmatched junction bases numbered 11, after V lost 2 bases and J lost 10 bases. Libraries were prepared by immunoSEQ multiplex PCR; TCRdb keeps only in-frame clonotypes and omits some of them. The sample shows roughly 130,000 clones, approximately 90% of them seen only once. The sample's time point: blood 2 weeks post-SBRT. Noted treatment: 15 Gy SBRT to primary tumor, nephrectomy 4 weeks later. This chain links TRBV27 with TRBJ2-1, with 7 bases that match TRBD2. This TCR was sampled from a woman aged 70-85 years with renal cell carcinoma. The material was blood, obtained from a patient whose treatment included radiotherapy and nephrectomy. CDR3 loop: CASSLLSGGPGEQFF. The DNA of the CDR3 is TGTGCCAGCAGTTTACTGTCGGGGGGTCCGGGAGAGCAGTTCTTC.